This T cell receptor (beta chain) was documented in a study of radiation and T cells in renal cell carcinoma. As for the study in general: Nephrectomy followed 15 Gy stereotactic body radiation by 4 weeks.

V shed 0 bases and J shed 1 base, with 7 bases lying between them. The CDR3 extends over 14 amino acids. CDR1 is SGHRS and CDR2 is YFSETQ in the germline V gene. This clone was recorded a few times. Time point: blood 2 weeks post-SBRT. Regarding treatment: 15 Gy SBRT to primary tumor, nephrectomy 4 weeks later. Radiation-treated patients gave blood at baseline, week 2 and week 4. The tumor was a clear cell renal cell carcinoma. Measured with immunoSEQ multiplex PCR; TCRdb has only the in-frame clones, and not every one. The sample has roughly 120,000 clones, roughly 77% seen once. The V and J genes are TRBV5-1 and TRBJ1-1, with D hard to call. The receptor comes from an older woman with renal cell carcinoma. The sample consisted of blood, taken from a patient whose treatment included radiotherapy and nephrectomy. For the CDR3, the DNA is TGCGCCAGCAGCTTGGCAGGAGAGAACACTGAAGCTTTCTTT. As protein: CASSLAGENTEAFF.